This TCR beta chain was documented in a study of T cells after somatic rescue of genetic block. Some clones are missing from TCRdb's copy, which holds only in-frame ones; the method was immunoSEQ multiplex PCR. The sample yields 45,000 to 55,000 clones, approximately 96% seen once. Germline-derived CDR1 and CDR2 are WNHNN and SYGVQD (reference sequence). After removal of 2 bases from V and 2 bases from J, the junction contained 2 bases not matched to a gene. The CDR3 runs 15 residues. The sample consisted of peripheral blood mononuclear cells (PBMCs). The sequence came from a child younger than two. V is TRBV10-1 and J is TRBJ2-1; 8 nucleotides align to TRBD1. The CDR3 loop is CASSEETGAYNEQFF. The DNA of the CDR3 is TGCGCCAGCAGTGAGGAGACAGGGGCCTACAATGAGCAGTTCTTC.